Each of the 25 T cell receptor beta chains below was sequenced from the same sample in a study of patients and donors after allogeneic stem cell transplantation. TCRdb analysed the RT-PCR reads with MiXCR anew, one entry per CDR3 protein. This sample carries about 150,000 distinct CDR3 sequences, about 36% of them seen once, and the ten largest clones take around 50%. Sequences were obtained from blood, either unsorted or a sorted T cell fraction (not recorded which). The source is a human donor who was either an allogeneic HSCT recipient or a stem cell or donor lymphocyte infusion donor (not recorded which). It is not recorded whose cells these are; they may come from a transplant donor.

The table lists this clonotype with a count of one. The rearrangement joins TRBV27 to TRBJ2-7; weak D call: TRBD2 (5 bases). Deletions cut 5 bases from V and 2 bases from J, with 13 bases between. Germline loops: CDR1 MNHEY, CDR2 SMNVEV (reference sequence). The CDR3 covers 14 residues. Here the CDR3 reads CASSPRRGAYEQYV. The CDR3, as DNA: TGTGCCAGCAGTCCTAGACGGGGAGCCTACGAGCAGTACGTC.

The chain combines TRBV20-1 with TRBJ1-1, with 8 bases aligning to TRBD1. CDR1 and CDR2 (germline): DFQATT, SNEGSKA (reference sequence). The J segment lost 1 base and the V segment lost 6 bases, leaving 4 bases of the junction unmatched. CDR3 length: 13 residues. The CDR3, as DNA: TGCAGTGCGCAGGGGGCCTGGAACACTGAAGCTTTCTTT. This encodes CSAQGAWNTEAFF.

The CDR3 sequence is CAISDGQMNTEAFF. In nucleotides, the CDR3 is TGTGCCATCAGCGACGGACAGATGAACACTGAAGCTTTCTTT. V gene TRBV10-3 combines with J gene TRBJ1-1; D is possibly TRBD1 (6 bases). The CDR3 contains 14 residues. Trimming cost V 6 bases and J 0 bases, with 11 bases left between them. Germline V gene data show CDR1 as ENHRY and CDR2 as SYGVKD.

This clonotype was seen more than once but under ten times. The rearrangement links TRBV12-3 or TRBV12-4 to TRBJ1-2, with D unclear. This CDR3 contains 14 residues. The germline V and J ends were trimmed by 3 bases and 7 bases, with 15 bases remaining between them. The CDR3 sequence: CASSFTRAGAGYTF. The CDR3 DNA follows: TGTGCCAGCAGTTTCACGAGGGCGGGTGCTGGCTACACCTTC.

The CDR3 protein is CAISESGQDFNYGYTF. The CDR3 DNA is TGTGCCATCAGTGAGTCGGGACAAGATTTCAACTATGGCTACACCTTC. The chain carries TRBV10-3 and TRBJ1-2, with D tentatively TRBD1 (6 bases). The germline V gene encodes CDR1 ENHRY and CDR2 SYGVKD. V shed 0 bases and J shed 2 bases, with 13 bases lying between them. The length of the CDR3 is 16 residues.

The CDR3 region has the DNA TGTGCCAGCAGTTTACTTCCAGACTCCTATAATTCACCCCTCCACTTT. Its protein is CASSLLPDSYNSPLHF. V gene TRBV27 combines with J gene TRBJ1-6, with D unresolved. V lost 2 bases and J lost 0, with 8 bases in between. Germline-derived CDR1 and CDR2 are MNHEY and SMNVEV (reference sequence). This CDR3 has 16 residues.

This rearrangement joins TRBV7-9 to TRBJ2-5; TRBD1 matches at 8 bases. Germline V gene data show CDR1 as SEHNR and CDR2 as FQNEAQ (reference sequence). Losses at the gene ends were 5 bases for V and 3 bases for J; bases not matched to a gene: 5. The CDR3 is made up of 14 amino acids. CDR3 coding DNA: TGTGCCAGCAGCGCTCAGGACAGGGAAGAGACCCAGTACTTC. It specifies CASSAQDREETQYF.

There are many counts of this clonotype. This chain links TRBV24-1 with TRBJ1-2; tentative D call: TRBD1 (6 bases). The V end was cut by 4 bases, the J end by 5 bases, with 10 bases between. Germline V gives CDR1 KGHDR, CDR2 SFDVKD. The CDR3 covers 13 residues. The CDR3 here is CATSDPQGYGYTF. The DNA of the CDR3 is TGTGCCACCAGTGACCCTCAGGGGTATGGCTACACCTTC.

The CDR3 nucleotides read TGTGCCAGCAATCCTAGGGGGAACACTGAAGCTTTCTTT. Translating it yields CASNPRGNTEAFF. The chain recombines TRBV12-3 or TRBV12-4 with TRBJ1-1; D may be TRBD1 (5 bases). Trimming removed 7 bases from V and 1 base from J, with 10 bases in between. CDR3 length: 13 residues.

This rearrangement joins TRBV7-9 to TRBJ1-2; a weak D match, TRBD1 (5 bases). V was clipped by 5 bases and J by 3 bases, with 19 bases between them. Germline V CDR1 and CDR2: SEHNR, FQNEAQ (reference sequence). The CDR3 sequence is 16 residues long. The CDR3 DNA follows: TGTGCCAGCAGCGCCGCGGGGGAGATTAGGGACTATGGCTACACCTTC. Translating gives CASSAAGEIRDYGYTF.

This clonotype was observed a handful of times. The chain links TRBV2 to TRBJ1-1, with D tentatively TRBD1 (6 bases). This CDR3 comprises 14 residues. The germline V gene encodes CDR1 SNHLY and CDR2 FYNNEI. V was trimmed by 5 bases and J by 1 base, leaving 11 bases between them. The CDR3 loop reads CASSRGAANTEAFF. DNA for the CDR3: TGTGCCAGCAGTAGGGGGGCGGCGAACACTGAAGCTTTCTTT.

The CDR3 protein is CASSPASMEANEKLFF. For the CDR3, the DNA is TGTGCCAGCAGCCCCGCGTCCATGGAAGCTAATGAAAAACTGTTTTTT. This sequence joins TRBV7-9 and TRBJ1-4, with no clear D. CDR3 length: 16 amino acids. The V gene lost 5 bases and the J gene lost 3 bases, with 16 bases spanning the gap. Germline lookup yields CDR1 SEHNR and CDR2 FQNEAQ (reference sequence).

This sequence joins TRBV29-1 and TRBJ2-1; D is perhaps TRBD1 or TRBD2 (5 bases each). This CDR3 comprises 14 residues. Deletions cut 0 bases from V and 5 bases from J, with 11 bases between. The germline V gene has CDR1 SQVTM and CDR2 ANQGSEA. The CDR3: CSVEDLGDNNEQFF. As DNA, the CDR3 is TGCAGCGTTGAAGATTTGGGGGATAACAATGAGCAGTTCTTC.

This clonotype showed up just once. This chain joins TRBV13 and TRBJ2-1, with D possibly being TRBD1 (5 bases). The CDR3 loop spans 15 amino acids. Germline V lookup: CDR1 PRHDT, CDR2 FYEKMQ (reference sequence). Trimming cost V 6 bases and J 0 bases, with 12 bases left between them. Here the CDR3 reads CASRLDRTSYNEQFF. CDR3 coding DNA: TGTGCCAGCAGACTTGACAGAACCTCCTACAATGAGCAGTTCTTC.

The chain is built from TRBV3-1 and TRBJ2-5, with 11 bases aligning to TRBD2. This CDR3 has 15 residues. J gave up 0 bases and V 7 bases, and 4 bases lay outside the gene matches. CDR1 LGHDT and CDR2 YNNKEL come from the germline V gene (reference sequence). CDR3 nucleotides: TGTGCCAGCAAACTAGCGGGGGTTTACCAAGAGACCCAGTACTTC. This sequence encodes CASKLAGVYQETQYF.

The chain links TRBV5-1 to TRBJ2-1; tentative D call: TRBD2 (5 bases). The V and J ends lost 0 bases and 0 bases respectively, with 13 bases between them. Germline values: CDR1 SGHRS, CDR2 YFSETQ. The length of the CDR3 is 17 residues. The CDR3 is CASSLGRRASSYNEQFF. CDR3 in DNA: TGCGCCAGCAGCTTGGGTCGGCGGGCGAGCTCCTACAATGAGCAGTTCTTC.

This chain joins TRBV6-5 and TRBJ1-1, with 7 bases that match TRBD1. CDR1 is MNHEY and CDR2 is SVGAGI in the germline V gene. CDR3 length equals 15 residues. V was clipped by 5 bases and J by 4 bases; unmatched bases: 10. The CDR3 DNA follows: TGTGCCAGCAGTAAGACAGGGAAGGCGTCCACTGAAGCTTTCTTT. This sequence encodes CASSKTGKASTEAFF.

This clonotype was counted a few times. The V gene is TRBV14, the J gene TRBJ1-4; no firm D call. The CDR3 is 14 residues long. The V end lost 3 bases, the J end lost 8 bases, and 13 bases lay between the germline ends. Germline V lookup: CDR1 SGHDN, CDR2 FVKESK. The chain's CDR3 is CASSHSASIEKLFF. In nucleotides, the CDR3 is TGTGCCAGCAGCCATTCCGCCTCCATAGAAAAACTGTTTTTT.

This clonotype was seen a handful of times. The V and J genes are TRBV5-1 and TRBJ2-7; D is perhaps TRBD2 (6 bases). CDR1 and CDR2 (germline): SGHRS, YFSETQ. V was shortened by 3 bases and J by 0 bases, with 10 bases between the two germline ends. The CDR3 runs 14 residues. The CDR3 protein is CASSYDGSSYEQYF. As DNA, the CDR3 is TGCGCCAGCAGCTATGACGGGAGCTCCTACGAGCAGTACTTC. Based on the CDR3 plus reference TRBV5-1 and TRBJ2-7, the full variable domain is KAGVTQTPRYLIKTRGQQVTLSCSPISGHRSVSWYQQTPGQGLQFLFEYFSETQRNKGNFPGRFSGRQFSNSRSEMNVSTLELGDSALYLCASSYDGSSYEQYFGPGTRLTVT.

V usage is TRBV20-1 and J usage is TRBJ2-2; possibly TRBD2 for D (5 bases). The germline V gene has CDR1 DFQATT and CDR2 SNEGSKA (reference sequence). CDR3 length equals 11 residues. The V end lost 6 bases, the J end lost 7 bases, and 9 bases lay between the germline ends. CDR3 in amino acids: CSAAESGELFF. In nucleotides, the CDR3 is TGCAGTGCAGCGGAAAGCGGGGAGCTGTTTTTT.

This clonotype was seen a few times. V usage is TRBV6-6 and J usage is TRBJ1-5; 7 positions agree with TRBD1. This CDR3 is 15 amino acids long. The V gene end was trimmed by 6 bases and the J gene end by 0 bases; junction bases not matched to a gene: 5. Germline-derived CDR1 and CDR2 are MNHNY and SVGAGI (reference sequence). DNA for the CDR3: TGTGCCAGCAGGCTGACAGGGACTAGCAATCAGCCCCAGCATTTT. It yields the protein CASRLTGTSNQPQHF.

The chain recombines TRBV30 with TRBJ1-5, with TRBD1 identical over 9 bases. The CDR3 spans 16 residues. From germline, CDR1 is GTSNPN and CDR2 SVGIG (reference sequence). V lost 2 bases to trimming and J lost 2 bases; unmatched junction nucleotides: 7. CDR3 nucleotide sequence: TGTGCCTGGAGTTCGGGACAGGGAGTAGGCAATCAGCCCCAGCATTTT. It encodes CAWSSGQGVGNQPQHF. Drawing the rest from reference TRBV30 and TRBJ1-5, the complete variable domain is SQTIHQWPATLVQPVGSPLSLECTVEGTSNPNLYWYRQAAGRGLQLLFYSVGIGQISSEVPQNLSASRPQDRQFILSSKKLLLSDSGFYLCAWSSGQGVGNQPQHFGDGTRLSIL.

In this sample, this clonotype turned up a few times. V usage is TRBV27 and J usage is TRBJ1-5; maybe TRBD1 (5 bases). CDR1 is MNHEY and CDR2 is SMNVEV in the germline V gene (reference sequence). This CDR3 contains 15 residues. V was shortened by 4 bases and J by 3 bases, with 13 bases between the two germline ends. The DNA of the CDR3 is TGTGCCAGCAGTTCCGCTCTGGGGGTCAATCAGCCCCAGCATTTT. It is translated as CASSSALGVNQPQHF.

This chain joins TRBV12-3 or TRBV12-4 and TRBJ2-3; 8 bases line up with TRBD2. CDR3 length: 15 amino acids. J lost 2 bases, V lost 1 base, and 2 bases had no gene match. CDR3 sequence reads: CASSLGRGDTDTQYF. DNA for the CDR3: TGTGCCAGCAGTTTAGGGCGGGGGGACACAGATACGCAGTATTTT.

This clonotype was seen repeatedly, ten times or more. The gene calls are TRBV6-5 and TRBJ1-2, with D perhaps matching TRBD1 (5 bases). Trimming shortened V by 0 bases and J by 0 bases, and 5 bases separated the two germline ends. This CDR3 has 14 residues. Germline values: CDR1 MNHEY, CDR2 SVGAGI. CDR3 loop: CASSYSTANYGYTF. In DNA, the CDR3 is TGTGCCAGCAGTTACTCGACAGCTAACTATGGCTACACCTTC.